These T cell receptor beta chains were read from a single sample in a study of cytomegalovirus exposure and HLA in healthy donors. TCRdb's copy holds only in-frame clones and misses some; the assay was immunoSEQ multiplex PCR. The sample lists about 160,000 clones, about four fifths occurring once. Sequenced input: PBMCs. The receptors here all came from a male donor in good health and CMV-seropositive. CDR3s include the opening cysteine and the closing phenylalanine or tryptophan. The D gene is left open where the match is weak. For some rows the clone size is stated as once, few or many, or as a class when expanded; others skip it.

clone_size,v_call,j_call,d_call,cdr3_nt,cdr3_aa
NA,TRBV6-5,TRBJ1-2,NA,TGTGCCAGCAGCTACGACGGGGCAGGGGACTATGGCTACACCTTC,CASSYDGAGDYGYTF
NA,TRBV6-6,TRBJ1-2,NA,TGTGCCAGCAGTTACGGTGGGGAGGACTATGGCTACACCTTC,CASSYGGEDYGYTF
NA,TRBV5-1,TRBJ2-2,NA,TGCGCCAGCAGCTTGGCTTATCTGAACACCGGGGAGCTGTTTTTT,CASSLAYLNTGELFF
NA,TRBV11-2,TRBJ2-4,TRBD1,TGTGCCAGCAGCTGGGGGGACAGGGGCAAAAACATTCAGTACTTC,CASSWGDRGKNIQYF
NA,TRBV5-1,TRBJ1-2,NA,TGCGCCAGCAGCCCCTACTTAGGGGGATCGGATGGCTACACCTTC,CASSPYLGGSDGYTF
NA,TRBV27,TRBJ2-5,TRBD2,TGTGCCAGCGCCCACCCGGGGCTAGCGGGGGGACCGAAATCAGAGACCCAGTACTTC,CASAHPGLAGGPKSETQYF
NA,TRBV19,TRBJ1-2,TRBD1,TGTGCCAGTAGTATCGTGACAGGGGGTGGCTACACCTTC,CASSIVTGGGYTF
NA,TRBV27,TRBJ2-4,NA,TGTGCCAGCAGTTTAGGCACAGGGGGGGGTCCGGCCAAAAACATTCAGTACTTC,CASSLGTGGGPAKNIQYF
few,TRBV2,TRBJ1-1,NA,TGTGCCAGCAAAATGGAGCCAGCGAACACTGAAGCTTTCTTT,CASKMEPANTEAFF
NA,TRBV5-4,TRBJ1-4,NA,TGTGCCAGCAGCCATACAGGGTTAGCTAATGAAAAACTGTTTTTT,CASSHTGLANEKLFF
NA,TRBV2,TRBJ1-1,NA,TGTGCCAGCAGCGACCCAGAGGGAAAACAGTTGAACACTGAAGCTTTCTTT,CASSDPEGKQLNTEAFF
NA,TRBV29-1,TRBJ1-1,NA,TGCAGCGTTCCACCGAAGAGTGGAGGGAACACTGAAGCTTTCTTT,CSVPPKSGGNTEAFF
NA,TRBV15,TRBJ2-4,TRBD1,TGTGCCACCAGCAGAGATCGGGACAGGGGGAACATTCAGTACTTC,CATSRDRDRGNIQYF
NA,TRBV6-5,TRBJ1-4,NA,TGTGCCAGCGGGCGTCGTAGGATGGAAAAACTGTTTTTT,CASGRRRMEKLFF
few,TRBV6-1,TRBJ2-7,NA,TGTGCCAGCAGTGAAGGGGGGGACGTAAAGCAGTACTTC,CASSEGGDVKQYF
NA,TRBV7-2,TRBJ2-7,NA,TGTGCCAGCAGCTTAGGGGACATATCCTACGAGCAGTACTTC,CASSLGDISYEQYF
NA,TRBV30,TRBJ2-7,NA,TGTGCCTGGAGTGTAAGCCACTACGAGCAGTACTTC,CAWSVSHYEQYF
NA,TRBV11-1,TRBJ2-7,TRBD1,TGTGCCAGCAGCTTAGCGGGGGCAGGGGGCTCCCACGAGCAGTACTTC,CASSLAGAGGSHEQYF
NA,TRBV7-9,TRBJ1-1,NA,TGTTCCAGCTGGCAGGGCTTTGAAGCTTTCTTT,CSSWQGFEAFF
NA,TRBV19,TRBJ2-2,TRBD2,TGTGCCAGCGTTGGGCTTCTGGGAGTTAGGGCGGGGGGGCAGAACACCGGGGAGCTGTTTTTT,CASVGLLGVRAGGQNTGELFF
NA,TRBV4-1,TRBJ2-5,TRBD2,TGCGCCAGCAGCCAAATAGCGGGGGTGGAGACCCAGTACTTC,CASSQIAGVETQYF
NA,TRBV27,TRBJ1-6,NA,TGTGCCAGCAGTCATACAGGGCCCCCGAACCGCGCACCCCTCCACTTT,CASSHTGPPNRAPLHF
NA,TRBV29-1,TRBJ2-2,TRBD2,TGCAGCGTAGACCTAGCGGGAAAGAACACCGGGGAGCTGTTTTTT,CSVDLAGKNTGELFF
NA,TRBV6-1,TRBJ2-7,NA,TGTGCCAGCAGTTCAGGACAGTACGAGCAGTACTTC,CASSSGQYEQYF
NA,TRBV5-6,TRBJ1-3,TRBD1,TGTGCCAGCAGCTTAGGACAGGGATACACCATATATTTT,CASSLGQGYTIYF
few,TRBV5-6,TRBJ1-6,NA,TGTGCCAGCAGCTTGGACGGTAATTCACCCCTCCACTTT,CASSLDGNSPLHF
NA,TRBV19,TRBJ1-4,NA,TGTGCCAGTACGACAGGTCTTGCAACTAATGAAAAACTGTTTTTT,CASTTGLATNEKLFF
once,TRBV4-2,TRBJ2-5,TRBD2,TGTGCCAGCAGCCAAGAAGAATCGCTAGCGGGGGACCAAGAGACCCAGTACTTC,CASSQEESLAGDQETQYF
NA,TRBV18,TRBJ2-7,NA,TGTGCCAGCTCACTCAAAAGGACTCGGGACATCACCGCCCCCACACCCTACGAGCAGTACTTC,CASSLKRTRDITAPTPYEQYF
NA,TRBV5-1,TRBJ2-2,NA,TGCGCCAGCAGCCCCGGTCGAGGGCGGAACACCGGGGAGCTGTTTTTT,CASSPGRGRNTGELFF
NA,TRBV30,TRBJ2-1,NA,TGTGCCTGGAGTCCGGGAAGCCACCTAGGCAATGAGCAGTTCTTC,CAWSPGSHLGNEQFF
NA,TRBV5-8,TRBJ1-4,NA,TGTGCCAGCAGCCACCGGACAGTAGGGGAAAAACTGTTTTTT,CASSHRTVGEKLFF
once,TRBV5-4,TRBJ2-7,TRBD2,TGTGCCAGCAGCTTAGCGGGAGGAGTTAAGGGCGAGCAGTACTTC,CASSLAGGVKGEQYF
few,TRBV15,TRBJ1-1,NA,TGTGCCACCAGCAGTGGGGGGACGGGAAACACTGAAGCTTTCTTT,CATSSGGTGNTEAFF
few,TRBV6-6,TRBJ1-5,NA,TGTGCCAGCAGTTACGATGCAGGGCAGCCCCAGCATTTT,CASSYDAGQPQHF
NA,TRBV6-1,TRBJ1-2,NA,TGTGCCAGCAGTGAAGGTAACAGATTAGGCTACACCTTC,CASSEGNRLGYTF
NA,TRBV4-2,TRBJ2-1,TRBD2,TGTGCCAGCAGCCAAGTCCCAGCGGGGGGGCTGAATGAGCAGTTCTTC,CASSQVPAGGLNEQFF
NA,TRBV7-7,TRBJ1-3,NA,TGTGCTAGCAGTTCCGGACTTGGTGCAGGAAACACCATATATTTT,CASSSGLGAGNTIYF
NA,TRBV7-2,TRBJ2-1,NA,TGTGCCAGCAGCCCAGATCCGCGGTGGGAGCAGTTCTTC,CASSPDPRWEQFF
NA,TRBV6-5,TRBJ1-1,NA,TGTGCCAGCAGGGAAACGGGACTACCCAGCACTGAAGCTTTCTTT,CASRETGLPSTEAFF
few,TRBV4-1,TRBJ1-1,TRBD1,TGCGCCAGCAGCCAATTCGGGACAGGGGACACTGAAGCTTTCTTT,CASSQFGTGDTEAFF
NA,TRBV6-5,TRBJ1-5,NA,TGTGCCAGCAGTCGAACTATTAATCAGCCCCAGCATTTT,CASSRTINQPQHF